The rows below give T cell receptor beta chains drawn from one sample of a study of shared clonotypes between healthy human individuals. Sequencing used immunoSEQ multiplex PCR; TCRdb keeps in-frame clones, though not all of them. This table holds roughly 2 million clones, about 95% found once. The sequenced material came from naive CD8+ T cells sorted from blood. These receptors all stem from a man aged 18 to 29 in good health. Each CDR3 is given with its conserved first and last residue. The order of the fields is V gene, D gene, J gene, CDR3 DNA, CDR3 protein. The D gene is left open where the match is weak.

TRBV27,TRBD1,TRBJ2-7,TGTGCCAGCAGTTTTCTTGGACAGGGCACCTACGAGCAGTACTTC,CASSFLGQGTYEQYF
TRBV7-8,.,TRBJ2-2,TGTGCCAGCAGCTTAGGTCAGGACCCCGGAGCCGGGGAGCTGTTTTTT,CASSLGQDPGAGELFF
TRBV6-6,.,TRBJ1-6,TGTGCCAGCTATCAGGGGCAAATATATAATTCACCCCTCCACTTT,CASYQGQIYNSPLHF
TRBV7-6,TRBD1,TRBJ2-5,TGTGCCAGCAGCGCAGACAGGGGAGAGACCCAGTACTTC,CASSADRGETQYF
TRBV7-9,TRBD1,TRBJ1-2,TGTGCCAGCAGCCCGCGGGACAGTTGGAATCATGGCTACACCTTC,CASSPRDSWNHGYTF
TRBV9,.,TRBJ1-3,TGTGCCAGCAGCGGCCCAGACTCTGGAAACACCATATATTTT,CASSGPDSGNTIYF
TRBV4-3,.,TRBJ2-7,TGCGCCAGCAGCCAAGTCCGCTACGAGCAGTACTTC,CASSQVRYEQYF
TRBV4-2,TRBD2,TRBJ2-2,TGTGCCAGCAGCTTAAGCGGGGGGCCCCTCGACGGGGAGCTGTTTTTT,CASSLSGGPLDGELFF
TRBV25-1,.,TRBJ2-5,TGTGCCAGCAGCTGGCAAGAGACCCAGTACTTC,CASSWQETQYF
TRBV6-5,.,TRBJ2-1,TGTGCCAGCAGTTACTCAGGGTGGGATGAGCAGTTCTTC,CASSYSGWDEQFF
TRBV27,TRBD2,TRBJ2-2,TGTGCCAGCAGACTAGCGGGAGGGCACGGGGAGCTGTTTTTT,CASRLAGGHGELFF
TRBV4-1,.,TRBJ2-7,TGCGCCAGCAGCCAAGATCGTGGCACCGGCTCCTACGAGCAGTACTTC,CASSQDRGTGSYEQYF
TRBV11-2,.,TRBJ2-7,TGTGCCAGCAGCTTGGGACCCCACTACGAGCAGTACTTC,CASSLGPHYEQYF
TRBV9,.,TRBJ2-7,TGTGCCAGCAGCGGAGGGGAGGATTGGAAGCAGTACTTC,CASSGGEDWKQYF
TRBV27,TRBD1,TRBJ2-7,TGTGCCAGCAGTTTGACAGGGGGCGCATACGAGCAGTACTTC,CASSLTGGAYEQYF
TRBV9,TRBD2,TRBJ2-5,TGTGCCAGCAGCGTAGAGGGTAGCGGGGGAAGTCAAGAGACCCAGTACTTC,CASSVEGSGGSQETQYF
TRBV4-3,.,TRBJ2-1,TGCGCCAGCAGCCAAGATCTGGGACGAGATGAGCAGTTCTTC,CASSQDLGRDEQFF
TRBV11-1,.,TRBJ2-1,TGTGCCAGCAGCTTGCAATGGGATTCCTCCTACAATGAGCAGTTCTTC,CASSLQWDSSYNEQFF
TRBV2,.,TRBJ1-4,TGTGCCAGCTCCCCCATGCCAGGTGAAAAACTGTTTTTT,CASSPMPGEKLFF